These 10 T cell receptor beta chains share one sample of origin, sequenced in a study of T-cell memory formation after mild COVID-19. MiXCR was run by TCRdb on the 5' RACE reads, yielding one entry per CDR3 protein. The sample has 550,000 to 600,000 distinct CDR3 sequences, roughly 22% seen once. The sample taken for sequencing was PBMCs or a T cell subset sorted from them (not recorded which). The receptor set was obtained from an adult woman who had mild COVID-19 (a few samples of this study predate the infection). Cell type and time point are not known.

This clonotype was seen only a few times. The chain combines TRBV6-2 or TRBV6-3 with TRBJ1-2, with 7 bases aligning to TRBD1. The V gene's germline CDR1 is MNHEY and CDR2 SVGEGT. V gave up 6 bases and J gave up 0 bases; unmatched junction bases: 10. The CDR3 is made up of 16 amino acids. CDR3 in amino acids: CASSPIDRAPNYGYTF. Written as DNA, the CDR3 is TGTGCCAGCAGCCCGATCGACAGGGCTCCTAACTATGGCTACACCTTC.

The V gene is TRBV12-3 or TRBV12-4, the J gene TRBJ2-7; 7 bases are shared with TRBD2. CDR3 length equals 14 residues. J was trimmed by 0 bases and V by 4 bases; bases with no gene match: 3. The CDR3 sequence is CASSSSGYSYEQYF. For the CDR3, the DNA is TGTGCCAGCAGTTCTAGCGGTTACTCCTACGAGCAGTACTTC.

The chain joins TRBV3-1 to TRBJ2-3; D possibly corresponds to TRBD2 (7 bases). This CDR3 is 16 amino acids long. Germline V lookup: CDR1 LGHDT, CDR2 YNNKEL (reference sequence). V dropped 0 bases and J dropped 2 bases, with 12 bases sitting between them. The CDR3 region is CASSQERGANTDTQYF. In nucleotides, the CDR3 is TGTGCCAGCAGCCAAGAACGGGGGGCTAACACAGATACGCAGTATTTT.

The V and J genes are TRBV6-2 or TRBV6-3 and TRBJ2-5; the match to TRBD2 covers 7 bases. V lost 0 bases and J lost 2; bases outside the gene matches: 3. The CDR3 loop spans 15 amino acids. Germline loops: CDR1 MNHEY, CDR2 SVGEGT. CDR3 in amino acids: CASSYSGLKQETQYF. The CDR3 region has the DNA TGTGCCAGCAGTTACTCGGGACTAAAGCAAGAGACCCAGTACTTC.

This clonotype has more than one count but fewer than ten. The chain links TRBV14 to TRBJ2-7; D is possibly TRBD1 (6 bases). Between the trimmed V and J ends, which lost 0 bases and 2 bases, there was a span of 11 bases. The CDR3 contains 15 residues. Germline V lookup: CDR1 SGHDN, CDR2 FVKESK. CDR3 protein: CASSQEGQYPYEQYF. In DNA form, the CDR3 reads TGTGCCAGCAGCCAAGAGGGACAATATCCCTACGAGCAGTACTTC.

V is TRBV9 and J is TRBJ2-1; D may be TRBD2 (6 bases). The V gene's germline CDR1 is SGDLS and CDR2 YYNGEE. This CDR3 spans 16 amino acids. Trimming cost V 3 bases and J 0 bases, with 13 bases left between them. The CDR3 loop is CASSEGTGVSYNEQFF. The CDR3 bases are TGTGCCAGCAGCGAAGGGACGGGAGTCTCCTACAATGAGCAGTTCTTC.

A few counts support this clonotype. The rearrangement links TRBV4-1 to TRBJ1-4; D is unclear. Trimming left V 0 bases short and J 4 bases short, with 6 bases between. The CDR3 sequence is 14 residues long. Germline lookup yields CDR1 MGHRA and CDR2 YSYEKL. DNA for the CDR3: TGCGCCAGCAGCCAAGATCTACGTAATGAAAAACTGTTTTTT. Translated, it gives CASSQDLRNEKLFF.

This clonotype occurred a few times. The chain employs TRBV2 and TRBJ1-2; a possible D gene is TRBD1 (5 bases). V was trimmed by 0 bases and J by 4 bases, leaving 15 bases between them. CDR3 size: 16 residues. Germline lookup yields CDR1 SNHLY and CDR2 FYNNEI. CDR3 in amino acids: CASSEAVPGKSYGYTF. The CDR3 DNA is TGTGCCAGCAGTGAAGCGGTGCCAGGGAAGAGCTATGGCTACACCTTC.

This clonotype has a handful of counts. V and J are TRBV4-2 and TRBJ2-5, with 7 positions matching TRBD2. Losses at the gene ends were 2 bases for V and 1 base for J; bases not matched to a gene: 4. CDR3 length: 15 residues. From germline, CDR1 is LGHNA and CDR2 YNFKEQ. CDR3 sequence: CASSQRSGAQETQYF. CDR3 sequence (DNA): TGTGCCAGCAGCCAACGAAGCGGGGCCCAAGAGACCCAGTACTTC.

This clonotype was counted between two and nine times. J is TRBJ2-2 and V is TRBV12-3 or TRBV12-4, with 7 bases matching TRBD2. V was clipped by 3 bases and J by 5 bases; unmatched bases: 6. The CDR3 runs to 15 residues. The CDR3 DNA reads TGTGCCAGCAGTTTCCCGGCGGGGGTAACCGGGGAGCTGTTTTTT. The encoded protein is CASSFPAGVTGELFF.